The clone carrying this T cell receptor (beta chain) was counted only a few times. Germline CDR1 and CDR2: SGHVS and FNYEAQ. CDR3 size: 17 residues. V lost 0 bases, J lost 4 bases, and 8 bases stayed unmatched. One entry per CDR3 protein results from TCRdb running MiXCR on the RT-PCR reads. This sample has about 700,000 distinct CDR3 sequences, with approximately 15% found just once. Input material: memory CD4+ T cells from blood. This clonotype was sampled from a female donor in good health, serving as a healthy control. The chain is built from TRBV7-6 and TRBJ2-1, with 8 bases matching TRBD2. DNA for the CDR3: TGTGCCAGCAGCTTAGCACATAGCGGGGAACGATACAATGAGCAGTTCTTC. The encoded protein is CASSLAHSGERYNEQFF.